Sample share makes the clone carrying this T cell receptor (beta chain) medium-sized. These data belong to a study of immune reconstitution after stem cell transplant in scleroderma. V dropped 5 bases and J dropped 2; count of bases not matched to a gene: 19. CDR1 is SGHRS and CDR2 is YFSETQ in the germline V gene. This CDR3 spans 18 amino acids. TCRdb re-analysed the RT-PCR reads in MiXCR, keeping a single row per CDR3 protein. The table records about 2,400 distinct CDR3 sequences, 11% of them present only once. Sampling took place before or after autologous hematopoietic stem cell transplantation (not recorded which). This receptor was taken from a female donor with systemic sclerosis. The chain combines TRBV5-1 with TRBJ2-7; 7 bases map to TRBD1. The CDR3 coding sequence is TGCGCCAGCAGTCCCCGGCCCGACCAGGGACAGATAGCCTACGAGCAGTACTTC. It translates to CASSPRPDQGQIAYEQYF.